The present T cell receptor beta chain was sequenced within a study of blood T cells in healthy people across ages. About the research overall: Using template switching, researchers captured about one barcoded beta molecule for each two T cells. The study, taken as a whole, reports: Higher diversity, along with more naive CD4+ cells, distinguished long-lived donors from aged donors. Researchers judged that diversity estimates from one million T cells fell short of true values.

This clonotype was observed many times. The antigen is unknown. PCR was performed a second time for about 7 to 12 cycles using a sample-barcoded 5' primer and a J-beta primer mix. TCRdb re-called the 5' RACE reads through MiXCR, storing one row per CDR3 protein. The sample holds some 730,000 distinct CDR3 sequences; 20% to 25% are singletons and the top ten take 22%. This clonotype was sampled from a man in his 70s in good health. Sequencing input: blood.

The CDR3: CASSLRGPSPNEKLFF. The DNA of the CDR3 is TGTGCCAGCAGTTTAAGAGGGCCCTCGCCTAATGAAAAACTGTTTTTT. J is TRBJ1-4 and V is TRBV12-3 or TRBV12-4; no clear D. The CDR3 runs to 16 residues. V lost 2 bases to trimming and J lost 3 bases, with 13 bases between them.